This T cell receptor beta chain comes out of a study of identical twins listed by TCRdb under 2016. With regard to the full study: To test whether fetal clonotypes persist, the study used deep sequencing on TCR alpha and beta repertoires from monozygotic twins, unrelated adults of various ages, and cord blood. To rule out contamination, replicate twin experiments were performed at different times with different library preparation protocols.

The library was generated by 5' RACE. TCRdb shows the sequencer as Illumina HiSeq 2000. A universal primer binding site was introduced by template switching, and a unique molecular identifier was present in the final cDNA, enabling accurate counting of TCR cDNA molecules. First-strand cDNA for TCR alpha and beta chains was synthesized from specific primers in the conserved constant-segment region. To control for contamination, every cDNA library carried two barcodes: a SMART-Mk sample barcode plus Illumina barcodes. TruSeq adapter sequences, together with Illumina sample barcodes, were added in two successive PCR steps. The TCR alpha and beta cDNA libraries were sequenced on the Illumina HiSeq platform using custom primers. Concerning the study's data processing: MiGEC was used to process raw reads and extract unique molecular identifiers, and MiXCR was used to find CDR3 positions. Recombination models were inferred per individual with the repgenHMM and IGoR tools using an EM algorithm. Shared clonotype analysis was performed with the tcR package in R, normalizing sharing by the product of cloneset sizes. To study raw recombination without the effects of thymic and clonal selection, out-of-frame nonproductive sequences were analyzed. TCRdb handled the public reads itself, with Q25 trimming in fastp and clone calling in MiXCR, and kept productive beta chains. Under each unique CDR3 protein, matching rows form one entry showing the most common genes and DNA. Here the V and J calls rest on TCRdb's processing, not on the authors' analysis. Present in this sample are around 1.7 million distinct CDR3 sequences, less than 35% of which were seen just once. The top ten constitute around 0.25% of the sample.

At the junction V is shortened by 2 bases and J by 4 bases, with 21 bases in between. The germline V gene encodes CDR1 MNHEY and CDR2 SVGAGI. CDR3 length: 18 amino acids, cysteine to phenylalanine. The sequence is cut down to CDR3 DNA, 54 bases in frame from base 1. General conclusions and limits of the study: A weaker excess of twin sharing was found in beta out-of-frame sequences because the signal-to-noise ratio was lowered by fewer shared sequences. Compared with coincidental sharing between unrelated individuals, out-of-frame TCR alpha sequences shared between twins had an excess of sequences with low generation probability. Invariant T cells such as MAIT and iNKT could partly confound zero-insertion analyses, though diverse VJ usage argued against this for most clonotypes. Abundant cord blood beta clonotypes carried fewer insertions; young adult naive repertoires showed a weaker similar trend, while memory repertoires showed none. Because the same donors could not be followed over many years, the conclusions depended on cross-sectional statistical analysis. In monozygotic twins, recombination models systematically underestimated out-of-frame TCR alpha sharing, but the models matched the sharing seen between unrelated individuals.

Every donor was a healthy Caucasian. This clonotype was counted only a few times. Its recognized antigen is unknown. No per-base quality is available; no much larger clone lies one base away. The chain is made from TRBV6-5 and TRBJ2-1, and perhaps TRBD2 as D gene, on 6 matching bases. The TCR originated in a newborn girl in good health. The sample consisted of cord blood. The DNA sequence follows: TGTGCCAGCAGTTACCGCAGGGACTTAACGGGGTTTTACAATGAGCAGTTCTTC. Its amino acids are CASSYRRDLTGFYNEQFF.